The T cell receptor (beta chain) described here comes from a study of Graves' ophthalmopathy and Graves' hyperthyroidism. This CDR3 spans 14 amino acids. Deletions cut 4 bases from V and 7 bases from J, with 13 bases between. RNA transcripts were the template, and TCR beta CDR3 regions were amplified from them. HTBI primers primed a first-round RT-PCR, and a second-round multiplex PCR followed. TCRdb itself ran the multiplex PCR reads through MiXCR, one entry per CDR3 protein. The sample has around 660,000 distinct CDR3 sequences; about 38% are singletons. Whole-study findings and limits: The blood repertoire also included most expanded thyroid clonotypes above 0.001 frequency.

Many counts were recorded for this clonotype. Its antigen remains unknown. PBMCs were isolated by Ficoll-Paque density gradient centrifugation, using around 10 ml of fresh peripheral blood as the starting material. The clonotype originates from an adult man with Graves' ophthalmopathy. The rearrangement uses TRBV12-3 or TRBV12-4 and TRBJ1-4; D gene unclear. Source material: peripheral blood. CDR3 DNA: TGTGCCAGCAGTTCGCGGGTGGAGGGTGAAAAACTGTTTTTT. It encodes CASSSRVEGEKLFF.